This T cell receptor beta chain was documented in a study of T cells after posttransplantation cyclophosphamide. J lost 3 bases, V lost 5 bases, and 5 bases had no gene match. The CDR3 runs to 16 residues. The germline V gene has CDR1 MNHGY and CDR2 SVAAGI. The repertoire was sequenced with immunoSEQ multiplex PCR; TCRdb's copy has only in-frame clones and lacks some. The table records under 5,000 clones, 72% of them present only once. Busulfan-fludarabine conditioning, marrow transplant, and cyclophosphamide on days +3 and +4 were administered. Points from the study as a whole: After PTCy, TRB diversity resembled that of CNI/methotrexate controls. Later post-transplant blood repertoires were often dominated by donor CD8+ memory clones. Tissue-infiltrating T cells from skin or gut overlapped little with blood T cells.

This clone ranks as medium-sized. What it recognizes is unknown. V usage is TRBV6-9 and J usage is TRBJ2-5; 14 nucleotides match TRBD2. The sequence was collected from a male patient aged 60-70 years who received an allogeneic stem cell transplant from an unrelated donor, was CMV-positive, and had acute GVHD only. These T cells may partly come from the graft donor. The material sequenced was PBMCs, taken 362 days after allogeneic stem cell transplant with posttransplant cyclophosphamide. CDR3 residues: CASSGRGLAGEETQYF. CDR3 DNA sequence: TGTGCCAGCAGTGGAAGGGGACTAGCGGGGGAAGAGACCCAGTACTTC.